This is a list of T cell receptor beta chains from one sample in a study of read filtering for tumor transcriptome and immune sequencing. TCRdb re-called the reads through MiXCR, storing one row per CDR3 protein. The data show 100,000 to 150,000 distinct CDR3 sequences, over 10% seen once. Sequenced: a population of CD138-negative cells sorted from bone marrow. The receptors were gathered from a donor at least 40 years old with multiple myeloma. The conserved cysteine and the conserved F or W are not part of the CDR3 here. The D gene is left open where the match is weak.

CDR3aa: SVEEQEGTDTQY
j_gene: TRBJ2-3
d_gene: .
v_gene: TRBV29-1

CDR3aa: SGETSGGQETQY
j_gene: TRBJ2-5
d_gene: TRBD2
v_gene: TRBV29-1

CDR3aa: ASSFIESYNEQF
j_gene: TRBJ2-1
d_gene: .
v_gene: TRBV28

CDR3aa: ASKLRSQVTQY
j_gene: TRBJ2-5
d_gene: .
v_gene: TRBV10-2

CDR3aa: SVGSLNEQF
j_gene: TRBJ2-1
d_gene: .
v_gene: TRBV29-1

CDR3aa: ASRGTSGGYLEKLF
j_gene: TRBJ1-4
d_gene: TRBD1
v_gene: TRBV12-3/TRBV12-4

CDR3aa: SARDHRDSKLNEQF
j_gene: TRBJ2-1
d_gene: .
v_gene: TRBV20-1

CDR3aa: ASSVATGVANTGELF
j_gene: TRBJ2-2
d_gene: .
v_gene: TRBV9

CDR3aa: ASSLGAALV
j_gene: TRBJ2-1
d_gene: .
v_gene: TRBV5-1

CDR3aa: ASSYCSGVTSGINEQF
j_gene: TRBJ2-1
d_gene: TRBD2
v_gene: TRBV6-9

CDR3aa: RARDPLIMNTEAF
j_gene: TRBJ1-1
d_gene: .
v_gene: TRBV20-1

CDR3aa: SVPQGGDGANVLT
j_gene: TRBJ2-6
d_gene: .
v_gene: TRBV29-1

CDR3aa: ASSVRSNYNGQF
j_gene: TRBJ2-1
d_gene: .
v_gene: TRBV9

CDR3aa: ASSLWDRGDGQF
j_gene: TRBJ2-1
d_gene: TRBD1
v_gene: TRBV5-1

CDR3aa: SVGTNAGTEAF
j_gene: TRBJ1-1
d_gene: .
v_gene: TRBV29-1

CDR3aa: ASSSTGTPNTNEQF
j_gene: TRBJ2-1
d_gene: .
v_gene: TRBV7-9

CDR3aa: ASSPPEGLLRYEQY
j_gene: TRBJ2-7
d_gene: .
v_gene: TRBV4-1

CDR3aa: ASSYSKQPQH
j_gene: TRBJ1-5
d_gene: .
v_gene: TRBV6-6

CDR3aa: SARDGAGGVDTQY
j_gene: TRBJ2-3
d_gene: TRBD2
v_gene: TRBV20-1

CDR3aa: ASSQDRGLAEAF
j_gene: TRBJ1-1
d_gene: TRBD1
v_gene: TRBV3-1

CDR3aa: AWRVSGSVNNEQF
j_gene: TRBJ2-1
d_gene: TRBD2
v_gene: TRBV30

CDR3aa: ASRLAGGGLPLDTQY
j_gene: TRBJ2-3
d_gene: TRBD2
v_gene: TRBV9

CDR3aa: ASSQVGEAF
j_gene: TRBJ1-1
d_gene: .
v_gene: TRBV3-1

CDR3aa: ASRDASGINTGELF
j_gene: TRBJ2-2
d_gene: .
v_gene: TRBV28